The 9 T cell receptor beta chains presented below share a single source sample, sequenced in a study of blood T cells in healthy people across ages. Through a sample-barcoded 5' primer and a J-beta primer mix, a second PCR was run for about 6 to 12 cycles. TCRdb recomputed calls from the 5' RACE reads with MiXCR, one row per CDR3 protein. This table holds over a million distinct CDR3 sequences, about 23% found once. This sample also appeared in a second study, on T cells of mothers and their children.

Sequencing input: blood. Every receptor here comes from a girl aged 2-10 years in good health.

The CDR3 sequence is CASSPLRTGGQETQYF. DNA of the CDR3: TGTGCCAGCAGCCCCCTTCGGACAGGGGGGCAAGAGACCCAGTACTTC. The rearrangement uses TRBV11-3 and TRBJ2-5; 10 nucleotides align to TRBD1. This CDR3 region has 16 residues. Germline loops: CDR1 SGHNT, CDR2 YENEEA. V trimming: 5 bases; J trimming: 2 bases; junction bases outside the gene matches: 8.

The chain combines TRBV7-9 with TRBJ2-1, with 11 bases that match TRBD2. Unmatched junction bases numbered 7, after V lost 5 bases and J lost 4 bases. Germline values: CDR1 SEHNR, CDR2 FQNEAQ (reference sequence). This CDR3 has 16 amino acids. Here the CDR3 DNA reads TGTGCCAGCAGCCTACTTTCTAGCGGGAGGTACAATGAGCAGTTCTTC. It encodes CASSLLSSGRYNEQFF.

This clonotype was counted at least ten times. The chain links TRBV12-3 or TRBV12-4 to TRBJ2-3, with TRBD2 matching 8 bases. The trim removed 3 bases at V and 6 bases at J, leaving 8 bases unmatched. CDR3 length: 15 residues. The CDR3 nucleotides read TGTGCCAGCAGTTTCCCAGCCGGGAGGGCCGATACGCAGTATTTT. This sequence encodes CASSFPAGRADTQYF.

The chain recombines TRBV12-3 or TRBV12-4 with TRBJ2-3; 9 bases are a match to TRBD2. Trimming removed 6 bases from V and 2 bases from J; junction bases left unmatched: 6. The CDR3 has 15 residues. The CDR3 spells CASRPTSGSTDTQYF. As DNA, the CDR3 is TGTGCCAGCAGACCGACTAGCGGATCCACAGATACGCAGTATTTT.

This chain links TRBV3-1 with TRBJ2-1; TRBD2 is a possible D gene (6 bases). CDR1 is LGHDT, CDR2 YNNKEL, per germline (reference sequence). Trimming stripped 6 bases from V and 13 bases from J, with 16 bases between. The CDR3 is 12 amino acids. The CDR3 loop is CASSETGTPQFF. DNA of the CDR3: TGTGCCAGCAGTGAAACCGGGACTCCCCAGTTCTTC.

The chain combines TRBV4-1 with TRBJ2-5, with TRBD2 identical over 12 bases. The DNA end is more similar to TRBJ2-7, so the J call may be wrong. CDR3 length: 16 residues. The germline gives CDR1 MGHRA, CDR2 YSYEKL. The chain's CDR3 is CASSQGLAGAAYEQYF. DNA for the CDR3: TGCGCCAGCAGCCAAGGACTAGCGGGAGCCGCCTACGAGCAGTACTTC.

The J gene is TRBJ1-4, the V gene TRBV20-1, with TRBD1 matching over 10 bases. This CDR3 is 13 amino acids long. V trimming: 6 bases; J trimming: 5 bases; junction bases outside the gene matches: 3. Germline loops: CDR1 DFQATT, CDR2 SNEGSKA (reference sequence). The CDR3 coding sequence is TGCAGTGCACCGGGACAGGGGAATGAAAAACTGTTTTTT. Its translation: CSAPGQGNEKLFF.

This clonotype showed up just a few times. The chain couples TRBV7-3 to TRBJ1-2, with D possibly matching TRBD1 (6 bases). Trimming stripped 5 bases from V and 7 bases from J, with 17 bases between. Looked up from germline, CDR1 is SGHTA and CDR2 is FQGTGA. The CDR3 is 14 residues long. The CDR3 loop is CASSRINRDVGYTF. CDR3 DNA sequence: TGTGCCAGCAGCCGAATCAACAGGGATGTTGGCTACACCTTC.

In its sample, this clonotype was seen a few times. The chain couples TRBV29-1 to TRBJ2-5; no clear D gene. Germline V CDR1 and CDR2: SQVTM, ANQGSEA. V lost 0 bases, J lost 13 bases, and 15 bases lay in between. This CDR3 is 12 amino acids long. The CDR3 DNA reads TGCAGCGTTGAAGATGGAGTGGCTTTACCGTACTTC. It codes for CSVEDGVALPYF.